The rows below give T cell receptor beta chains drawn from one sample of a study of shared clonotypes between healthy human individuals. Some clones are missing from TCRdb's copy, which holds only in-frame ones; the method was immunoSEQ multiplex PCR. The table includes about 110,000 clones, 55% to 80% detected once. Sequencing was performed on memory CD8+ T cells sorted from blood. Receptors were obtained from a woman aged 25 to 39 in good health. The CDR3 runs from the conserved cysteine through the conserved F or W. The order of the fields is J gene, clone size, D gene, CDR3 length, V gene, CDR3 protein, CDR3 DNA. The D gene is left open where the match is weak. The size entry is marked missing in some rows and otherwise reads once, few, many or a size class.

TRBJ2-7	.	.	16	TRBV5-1	CASSYPNRTLNGEQYF	TGCGCCAGCAGCTACCCCAACAGGACACTAAACGGCGAGCAGTACTTC
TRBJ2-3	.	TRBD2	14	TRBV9	CASSWGGGTDTQYF	TGTGCCAGCAGCTGGGGCGGGGGGACAGATACGCAGTATTTT
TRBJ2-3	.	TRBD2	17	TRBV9	CASSTQLAGALGDTQYF	TGTGCCAGCAGCACCCAACTAGCGGGAGCCCTTGGGGATACGCAGTATTTT
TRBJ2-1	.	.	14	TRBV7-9	CASSLASTHNEQFF	TGTGCCAGCAGCTTAGCGTCGACACACAATGAGCAGTTCTTC
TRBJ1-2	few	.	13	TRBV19	CASSIWQSDGYTF	TGTGCCAGTAGTATCTGGCAGAGCGATGGCTACACCTTC
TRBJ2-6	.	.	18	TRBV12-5	CASGSMCAGQSRANVLTF	TGTGCTAGTGGTTCTATGTGTGCAGGACAAAGTCGGGCCAACGTCCTGACTTTC
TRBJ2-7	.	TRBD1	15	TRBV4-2	CASSLGTVSSYEQYF	TGTGCCAGCAGCCTTGGGACAGTCTCCTCCTACGAGCAGTACTTC
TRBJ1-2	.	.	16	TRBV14	CASSQDSLGGPNGYTF	TGTGCCAGCAGCCAAGATTCCCTCGGGGGCCCGAATGGCTACACCTTC
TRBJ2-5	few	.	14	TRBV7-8	CASSFSGAEETQYF	TGTGCCAGCAGCTTCTCGGGGGCGGAGGAGACCCAGTACTTC
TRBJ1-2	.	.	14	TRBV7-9	CASSLDGRVYGYTF	TGTGCCAGCAGCTTAGACGGAAGGGTCTATGGCTACACCTTC
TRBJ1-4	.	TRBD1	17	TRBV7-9	CASSPGTDWSANEKLFF	TGTGCCAGCAGCCCCGGGACAGACTGGTCGGCTAATGAAAAACTGTTTTTT
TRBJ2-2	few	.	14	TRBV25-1	CASSSGGDTGELFF	TGTGCCAGCAGTTCGGGGGGCGATACCGGGGAGCTGTTTTTT
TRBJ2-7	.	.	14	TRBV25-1	CASYSTGGTYEQYF	TGTGCCAGCTACTCAACGGGTGGCACCTACGAGCAGTACTTC
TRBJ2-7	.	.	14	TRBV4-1	CASSPTASVYEQYF	TGCGCCAGCAGCCCGACGGCCTCCGTCTACGAGCAGTACTTC
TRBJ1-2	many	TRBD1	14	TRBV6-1	CASSRQGGNDGYTF	TGTGCCAGCAGCCGACAGGGTGGGAACGATGGCTACACCTTC
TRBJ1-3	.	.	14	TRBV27	CASSGGRAGNTIYF	TGTGCCAGCAGTGGGGGCAGGGCTGGAAACACCATATATTTT
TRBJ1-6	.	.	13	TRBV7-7	CASSLTDNSPLHF	TGTGCCAGCAGCTTGACCGATAATTCACCCCTCCACTTT
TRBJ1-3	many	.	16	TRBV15	CATRDLRGSSGNTIYF	TGTGCCACCAGGGATCTTAGGGGTTCCTCTGGAAACACCATATATTTT
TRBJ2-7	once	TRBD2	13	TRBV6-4	CASEGTSAYEQYF	TGTGCCAGCGAGGGGACTAGCGCTTACGAGCAGTACTTC
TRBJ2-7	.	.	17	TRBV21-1	CASSKRGDGLASYEQYF	TGTGCCAGCAGCAAAAGGGGCGATGGACTAGCGAGCTACGAGCAGTACTTC
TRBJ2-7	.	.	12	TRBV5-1	CASSLPSYEQYF	TGCGCCAGCAGCCTTCCGTCCTACGAGCAGTACTTC
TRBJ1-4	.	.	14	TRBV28	CASRDPFIYEKLFF	TGTGCCAGCAGGGACCCGTTTATTTATGAAAAACTGTTTTTT